This passage covers 17 T cell receptor beta chains from one sample sequenced in a study of CD8+CD57+ T cells in acquired aplastic anemia. CDR3 and TCR beta VDJ profiling relied on a genomic DNA template. Each CDR3 protein is one row after TCRdb ran MiXCR on the reads. The table shows roughly 61,000 distinct CDR3 sequences, with roughly 60% occurring only once. All sequencing subjects had displayed CD8+CD57+ cell expansion on flow cytometry. The sample was sorted CD4+, CD8+, or CD8+CD57+ T cells (not recorded which) from PBMCs. Receptors were obtained from a human donor with aplastic anemia.

The chain employs TRBV10-1 and TRBJ1-1; perhaps TRBD1 as D (6 bases). CDR3 length: 11 amino acids. V gave up 7 bases and J gave up 11 bases, with 14 bases separating them. Germline V gene data show CDR1 as WNHNN and CDR2 as SYGVQD (reference sequence). In DNA, the CDR3 is TGCGCCAGCACCGACGGACAGTGGGCTTTCTTT. This encodes CASTDGQWAFF.

Ten or more counts support this clonotype. This chain uses TRBV5-4 with TRBJ1-1; TRBD1 agrees at 7 bases. CDR3 length: 15 amino acids. Germline V gene sequence: CDR1 SGHNT, CDR2 YYREEE (reference sequence). Unmatched junction bases numbered 8, after V lost 1 base and J lost 5 bases. CDR3 nucleotides: TGTGCCAGCAGCTTGAGGCAGGGGGTAAAGACTGAAGCTTTCTTT. Protein: CASSLRQGVKTEAFF.

This clonotype was observed many times. CDR3 residues: CAISEAQSTDTQYF. The CDR3, as DNA: TGTGCCATCTCGGAGGCCCAAAGCACAGATACGCAGTATTTT. The J gene is TRBJ2-3, the V gene TRBV10-3; tentative D call: TRBD2 (5 bases). CDR3 size: 14 residues. Trimming took 8 bases from V and 0 from J, leaving 12 bases between them. Germline-derived CDR1 and CDR2 are ENHRY and SYGVKD.

There are many counts of this clonotype. The chain carries TRBV20-1 and TRBJ1-5; D gene uncertain. The germline CDR1 and CDR2 sequences are DFQATT and SNEGSKA (reference sequence). V was pared by 4 bases and J by 5 bases, with 9 bases between. This CDR3 is 12 amino acids long. This CDR3 reads CSATVRDQPQHF. The CDR3 DNA is TGCAGTGCTACAGTTCGGGATCAGCCCCAGCATTTT.

The rearrangement joins TRBV10-2 to TRBJ1-6; no firm D call. Germline V gives CDR1 WSHSY, CDR2 SAAADI. Trimming cost V 0 bases and J 4 bases, with 4 bases left between them. The CDR3 covers 14 residues. As DNA, the CDR3 is TGCGCCAGCAGTGAGTCCATGTATAATTCACCCCTCCACTTT. Translation: CASSESMYNSPLHF.

As regards this clonotype: Relative to the germline gene, one junction end is altered; a read error may explain this. The rearrangement links TRBV5-6 to TRBJ2-5; possible D gene TRBD1, 6 bases. CDR3 size: 15 residues. Germline CDR1 is SGHDT and CDR2 is YYEEEE. The chain's CDR3 is CASSLGDTSLETQHF. The CDR3 region has the DNA TGTGCCAGCAGCTTAGGGGACACCTCCCTGGAGACCCAGCACTTC.

This clonotype was seen a few times. A much more abundant neighbour one base away suggests this may be a read error. This chain uses TRBV6-2 or TRBV6-3 with TRBJ1-5; weak D call: TRBD1 (5 bases). This CDR3 region has 14 residues. CDR1 is MNHEY, CDR2 SVGEGT, per germline. V gave up 8 bases and J gave up 5 bases, with 16 bases separating them. CDR3 sequence: CASGSGHQDQPQHF. DNA for the CDR3: TGTGCCAGCGGTTCCGGACATCAGGATCAGCCCCAGCATTTT.

By share of the sample, this clonotype is medium-sized. The V gene is TRBV7-9, the J gene TRBJ1-1, with no clear D. The CDR3 covers 11 residues. Trimming removed 10 bases from V and 7 bases from J, with 13 bases in between. Germline V gene data show CDR1 as SEHNR and CDR2 as FQNEAQ (reference sequence). The CDR3 reads CATLKGGEAFF. Here the CDR3 DNA reads TGTGCCACCCTTAAGGGTGGTGAAGCTTTCTTT.

Ten or more counts support this clonotype. The chain is built from TRBV6-1 and TRBJ2-5; a possible D gene is TRBD1 (5 bases). The V gene lost 6 bases and the J gene lost 5 bases, with 16 bases spanning the gap. Germline CDR1 is MNHNS and CDR2 is SASEGT. The CDR3 consists of 14 residues. The CDR3 spells CASSTGHLGETQYF. The DNA of the CDR3 is TGTGCCAGCAGCACCGGACACTTGGGGGAGACCCAGTACTTC.

As regards this clonotype: It may be a read error: a sequence one base away is much more abundant. The CDR3 does not end in the conserved phenylalanine or tryptophan, so this is likely a read error. This chain joins TRBV2 and TRBJ2-2; no firm D call. V was pared by 5 bases and J by 3 bases, with 13 bases between. This CDR3 has 15 residues. Looked up from germline, CDR1 is SNHLY and CDR2 is FYNNEI. The CDR3 coding sequence is TGTGCCAGCAGTTCGTTTGGCCCGGACACCGGGGAGCTGTTTCTT. Amino acids: CASSSFGPDTGELFL.

The gene calls are TRBV29-1 and TRBJ1-2; the D gene is possibly TRBD1 (6 bases). The CDR3 has 12 amino acids. V dropped 6 bases and J dropped 2 bases, with 10 bases sitting between them. Germline CDR1 SQVTM, CDR2 ANQGSEA. In nucleotides, the CDR3 is TGCAGCGTCCTAGGGGGGAACTATGGCTACACCTTC. Its protein product is CSVLGGNYGYTF.

J is TRBJ1-2 and V is TRBV20-1; 7 bases line up with TRBD1. The germline V gene has CDR1 DFQATT and CDR2 SNEGSKA (reference sequence). The CDR3 has 12 amino acids. The ends lost 6 bases at V and 7 bases at J; junction bases unmatched: 8. CDR3 sequence reads: CSAEGGLVGYTF. The CDR3 bases are TGCAGTGCAGAAGGGGGCTTGGTTGGCTACACCTTC.

This clonotype has a count of ten or more. The junction shows a germline mismatch at one end, possibly a read error. The chain has TRBV6-4 and TRBJ2-7; 10 nucleotides match TRBD2. The length of the CDR3 is 15 residues. CDR1 is MRHNA, CDR2 SNTAGT, per germline. The CDR3 reads CASSRSSGGSDEQYF. The CDR3 DNA reads as TGTGCCAGCAGTCGATCTAGCGGGGGCTCCGACGAGCAGTACTTC.

This rearrangement joins TRBV11-2 to TRBJ2-1, with unresolved D. The germline V gene encodes CDR1 SGHAT and CDR2 FQNNGV. Trimming removed 8 bases from V and 9 bases from J, with 14 bases in between. The CDR3 is made up of 12 amino acids. The CDR3 DNA reads TGTGCCAGCGGTTTGACTGGAACTGAGCAGTTCTTC. Translation gives CASGLTGTEQFF.

The rearrangement uses TRBV19 and TRBJ1-6; D remains ambiguous. This CDR3 is built from 13 residues. V dropped 3 bases and J dropped 9 bases, with 9 bases sitting between them. Germline lookup yields CDR1 LNHDA and CDR2 SQIVND (reference sequence). CDR3 in DNA: TGTGCCAGTAGTATTAATGAGGTTTCACCCCTCCACTTT. It encodes CASSINEVSPLHF.

This clonotype appeared a few times. The CDR3 coding sequence is TGTGCCAGCAGCCTCGGATCCGTTGGCAGTTTCTACGAGCAGTACTTC. Translating it yields CASSLGSVGSFYEQYF. The chain uses TRBV11-2 and TRBJ2-7; D not resolved. The CDR3 loop spans 16 amino acids. V lost 5 bases, J lost 3 bases, and 20 bases lay in between. In germline, CDR1 is SGHAT, CDR2 FQNNGV.

V gene TRBV9 combines with J gene TRBJ1-2; D may be TRBD1 (6 bases). Trimming removed 2 bases from V and 8 bases from J, with 13 bases in between. Germline-derived CDR1 and CDR2 are SGDLS and YYNGEE. This CDR3 spans 13 amino acids. CDR3 nucleotide sequence: TGTGCCAGCAGCGTGGGACAAACGAACGGCTACACCTTC. Encoded protein: CASSVGQTNGYTF. The variable domain in full, completed from reference TRBV9 and TRBJ1-2, reads DSGVTQTPKHLITATGQRVTLRCSPRSGDLSVYWYQQSLDQGLQFLIQYYNGEERAKGNILERFSAQQFPDLHSELNLSSLELGDSALYFCASSVGQTNGYTFGSGTRLTVV.